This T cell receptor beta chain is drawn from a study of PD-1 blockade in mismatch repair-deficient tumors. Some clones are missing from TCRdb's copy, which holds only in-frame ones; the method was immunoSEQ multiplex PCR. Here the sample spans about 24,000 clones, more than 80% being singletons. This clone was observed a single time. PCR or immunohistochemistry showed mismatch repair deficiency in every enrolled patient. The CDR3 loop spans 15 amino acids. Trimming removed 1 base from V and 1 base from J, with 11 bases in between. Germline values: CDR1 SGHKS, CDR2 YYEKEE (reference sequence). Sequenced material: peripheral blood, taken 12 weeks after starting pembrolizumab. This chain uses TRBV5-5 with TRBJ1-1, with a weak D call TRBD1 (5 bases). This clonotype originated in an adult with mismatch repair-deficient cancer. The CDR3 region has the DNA TGTGCCAGCAGCTTGTTCTTTCAGGGGAACACTGAAGCTTTCTTT. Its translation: CASSLFFQGNTEAFF.